The 21 T cell receptor beta chains in this list originate from one sample, sequenced in a study of Graves' ophthalmopathy and Graves' hyperthyroidism. The authors amplified TCR beta CDR3 regions from RNA transcripts. HTBI primers primed a first-round RT-PCR, and a second-round multiplex PCR followed. One entry per CDR3 protein, called by TCRdb with MiXCR from the multiplex PCR reads. The sample carries about 380,000 distinct CDR3 sequences, just over 15% recorded once. The sample was peripheral blood. The receptors here all came from a woman between 18 and 29 years old with stable Graves' hyperthyroidism.

The chain recombines TRBV12-3 or TRBV12-4 with TRBJ1-5; D remains unclear. V gave up 3 bases and J gave up 4 bases, with 7 bases separating them. This CDR3 is 13 amino acids long. The CDR3 coding sequence is TGTGCCAGCAGTTTCGGGGATAATCAGCCCCAGCATTTT. It translates to CASSFGDNQPQHF.

This clonotype appeared a few times. The J gene is TRBJ1-3, the V gene TRBV6-1, with D unresolved. V was shortened by 8 bases and J by 1 base, with 15 bases between the two germline ends. Germline V gene data show CDR1 as MNHNS and CDR2 as SASEGT. The CDR3 length is 15 residues. DNA for the CDR3: TGTGCCAGCGGACGACTGTTTGGATCTGGAAACACCATATATTTT. Protein sequence: CASGRLFGSGNTIYF.

This clonotype was found a few times. A clone one base away is much larger, so this may be a read error. The chain carries TRBV12-3 or TRBV12-4 and TRBJ2-7; D gene ambiguous. V was trimmed by 3 bases and J by 9 bases, leaving 9 bases between them. The CDR3 sequence is 11 residues long. The CDR3 here is CASSLGSAQYV. CDR3 bases: TGTGCCAGCAGTTTGGGGTCAGCGCAGTACGTC.

The chain has TRBV9 and TRBJ2-2; D is perhaps TRBD2 (5 bases). CDR3 length: 14 amino acids. The V gene lost 4 bases and the J gene lost 6 bases, with 13 bases spanning the gap. The V gene's germline CDR1 is SGDLS and CDR2 YYNGEE. The CDR3 here is CASSPPSLSGELFF. CDR3 nucleotide sequence: TGTGCCAGCAGCCCTCCTAGCTTGTCCGGGGAGCTGTTTTTT. Full variable domain (outside the CDR3, taken from reference TRBV9 and TRBJ2-2): DSGVTQTPKHLITATGQRVTLRCSPRSGDLSVYWYQQSLDQGLQFLIQYYNGEERAKGNILERFSAQQFPDLHSELNLSSLELGDSALYFCASSPPSLSGELFFGEGSRLTVL.

This rearrangement joins TRBV20-1 to TRBJ2-2; 14 bases align to TRBD2. The CDR3 contains 17 residues. Germline CDR1 and CDR2: DFQATT and SNEGSKA (reference sequence). J gave up 2 bases and V 0 bases, and 2 bases lay outside the gene matches. The CDR3 DNA reads TGCAGTGCTAGAGAAGGACTAGCGGGGGGCAACACCGGGGAGCTGTTTTTT. Its translation is CSAREGLAGGNTGELFF.

This clonotype was seen only a few times. This CDR3 is missing its conserved last phenylalanine or tryptophan, likely due to a read error. The genes are TRBV12-3 or TRBV12-4 and TRBJ2-3, with D perhaps matching TRBD2 (7 bases). V shed 3 bases and J shed 6 bases, with 19 bases lying between them. This CDR3 comprises 16 residues. The CDR3 loop reads CASSFSGGPLGDTQYL. The CDR3 DNA reads TGTGCCAGCAGTTTTTCCGGGGGGCCCCTCGGGGATACGCAGTATCTT.

This clonotype was detected many times. The chain links TRBV27 to TRBJ1-6; 9 bases map to TRBD1. The CDR3 has 16 amino acids. The germline gives CDR1 MNHEY, CDR2 SMNVEV (reference sequence). V was clipped by 4 bases and J by 10 bases; unmatched bases: 11. The CDR3 reads CASSWDTGQGNSPLHF. The CDR3 nucleotides read TGTGCCAGCAGTTGGGATACGGGACAGGGTAACTCACCCCTCCACTTT.

This clonotype was observed many times. The chain recombines TRBV6-2 or TRBV6-3 with TRBJ2-2, with D uncertain. Looked up from germline, CDR1 is MNHEY and CDR2 is SVGEGT. This CDR3 has 14 amino acids. Trimming left V 8 bases short and J 5 bases short, with 15 bases between. The CDR3 region has the DNA TGTGCCAGCCGGCCTGAAGTTTTTACCGGGGAGCTGTTTTTT. Amino acid sequence: CASRPEVFTGELFF.

This clonotype showed up many times. The chain couples TRBV4-1 to TRBJ1-5; the D gene is possibly TRBD1 (5 bases). Per the germline V gene, CDR1 is MGHRA and CDR2 is YSYEKL. Trimming pared 4 bases from V and 3 bases from J, leaving 10 bases between. This CDR3 is built from 14 residues. CDR3 sequence (DNA): TGCGCCAGCAGCCTGGCAGGGACCAATCAGCCCCAGCATTTT. Encoded protein: CASSLAGTNQPQHF.

At least ten counts were recorded for this clonotype. Possible read error: a much larger clone is one base away. V usage is TRBV6-1 and J usage is TRBJ1-1; D not certain. Looked up from germline, CDR1 is MNHNS and CDR2 is SASEGT. Trimming removed 4 bases at V and 1 base at J, with 7 bases between. CDR3 length equals 13 residues. The CDR3 protein is CASSALRNTEAFF. CDR3 in DNA: TGTGCCAGCAGTGCCTTACGGAACACTGAAGCTTTCTTT.

This clonotype was counted ten times or more. The V and J genes are TRBV28 and TRBJ1-2; TRBD1 matches 7 bases. The CDR3 length is 16 residues. The ends lost 5 bases at V and 8 bases at J; junction bases unmatched: 17. The germline V gene encodes CDR1 MDHEN and CDR2 SYDVKM. CDR3 coding DNA: TGTGCCAGCAGTCCGCATTACAGGGGAAGTGGGGTGGGCTACACCTTC. Protein: CASSPHYRGSGVGYTF.

This clonotype was picked up many times. This chain uses TRBV20-1 with TRBJ2-5; 13 nucleotides line up with TRBD2. CDR3 size: 14 residues. V shed 5 bases, J shed 2 bases, and the junction held 2 bases outside the gene matches. Per the germline V gene, CDR1 is DFQATT and CDR2 is SNEGSKA (reference sequence). The CDR3 DNA reads as TGCAGTGCTTGGGGACTAGCGGGGCAAGAGACCCAGTACTTC. The encoded protein is CSAWGLAGQETQYF.

This sequence joins TRBV6-5 and TRBJ2-5; TRBD1 matches at 7 bases. Trimming at V came to 2 bases and at J to 3 bases, leaving 9 bases not matched to a gene. CDR3 size: 16 residues. Germline CDR1 MNHEY, CDR2 SVGAGI. The CDR3 here is CASSYVAGDREETQYF. The CDR3, as DNA: TGTGCCAGCAGTTACGTGGCGGGCGACAGGGAAGAGACCCAGTACTTC.

This clonotype was observed many times. The chain carries TRBV4-2 and TRBJ1-2; no clear D. V was clipped by 1 base and J by 0 bases, with 12 bases between them. Germline assignment: CDR1 LGHNA and CDR2 YNFKEQ. This CDR3 spans 16 amino acids. CDR3 DNA: TGTGCCAGCAGCCAAGGGGCAGCAGTGACTAACTATGGCTACACCTTC. Its translation is CASSQGAAVTNYGYTF.

This clonotype was observed a handful of times. V is TRBV20-1 and J is TRBJ2-2, with D unresolved. Germline V gives CDR1 DFQATT, CDR2 SNEGSKA (reference sequence). There are 15 residues in the CDR3. Trimming stripped 4 bases from V and 5 bases from J, with 17 bases between. This chain's CDR3 is CSAKGLPLKTGELFF. The DNA for the CDR3 is TGCAGTGCTAAGGGCCTGCCCCTAAAAACCGGGGAGCTGTTTTTT.

This clonotype was counted at least ten times. The chain combines TRBV11-2 with TRBJ2-7; D may be TRBD2 (6 bases). Germline assignment: CDR1 SGHAT and CDR2 FQNNGV. Between the trimmed V and J ends, which lost 1 base and 3 bases, there was a span of 13 bases. This CDR3 spans 15 amino acids. The CDR3 loop reads CASSLVMGGIYEQYF. As DNA, the CDR3 is TGTGCCAGCAGCTTAGTTATGGGGGGAATCTACGAGCAGTACTTC.

The chain employs TRBV4-2 and TRBJ2-2; TRBD2 is a possible D gene (5 bases). Germline CDR1 reads LGHNA; CDR2 reads YNFKEQ. Trimming pared 2 bases from V and 0 bases from J, leaving 13 bases between. The CDR3 spans 17 residues. CDR3 protein: CASSQRRGQTNTGELFF. The DNA of the CDR3 is TGTGCCAGCAGCCAAAGGAGAGGGCAGACGAACACCGGGGAGCTGTTTTTT.

The table lists this clonotype with many counts. The genes are TRBV25-1 and TRBJ1-5, with 8 nucleotides matching TRBD1. Per the germline V gene, CDR1 is MGHDK and CDR2 is SYGVNS. V dropped 1 base and J dropped 6; count of bases not matched to a gene: 5. This CDR3 spans 15 amino acids. CDR3 nucleotides: TGTGCCAGCAGTGAATCAGGGGGCGTTTTTCAGCCCCAGCATTTT. Translating it yields CASSESGGVFQPQHF.

The chain links TRBV12-3 or TRBV12-4 to TRBJ2-1; the match to TRBD2 covers 14 bases. The V segment lost 5 bases and the J segment 7 bases; nucleotides outside the gene matches: 10. The CDR3 is 17 residues long. CDR3: CASSVGLAGAPRNEQFF. The CDR3 coding sequence is TGTGCCAGCAGTGTGGGACTAGCGGGGGCCCCGAGGAATGAGCAGTTCTTC.

This clonotype was counted ten times or more. This chain joins TRBV29-1 and TRBJ2-2, with D perhaps being TRBD1 or TRBD2 (5 bases each). Between the trimmed V and J ends, which lost 7 bases and 0 bases, there was a span of 24 bases. The germline gives CDR1 SQVTM, CDR2 ANQGSEA. The CDR3 runs to 18 residues. The CDR3 sequence is CSAFNRDASPANTGELFF. DNA for the CDR3: TGCAGCGCCTTCAACCGGGACGCCTCGCCCGCGAACACCGGGGAGCTGTTTTTT.

The sample holds many counts of this clonotype. The V gene is TRBV6-2 or TRBV6-3, the J gene TRBJ1-1; D may be TRBD1 (5 bases). Trimming took 0 bases from V and 0 from J, leaving 20 bases between them. The CDR3 loop spans 19 amino acids. Germline V CDR1 and CDR2: MNHEY, SVGEGT. The CDR3 is CASSYSTLPGKGLNTEAFF. DNA for the CDR3: TGTGCCAGCAGTTACTCGACGCTTCCAGGGAAAGGATTGAACACTGAAGCTTTCTTT.